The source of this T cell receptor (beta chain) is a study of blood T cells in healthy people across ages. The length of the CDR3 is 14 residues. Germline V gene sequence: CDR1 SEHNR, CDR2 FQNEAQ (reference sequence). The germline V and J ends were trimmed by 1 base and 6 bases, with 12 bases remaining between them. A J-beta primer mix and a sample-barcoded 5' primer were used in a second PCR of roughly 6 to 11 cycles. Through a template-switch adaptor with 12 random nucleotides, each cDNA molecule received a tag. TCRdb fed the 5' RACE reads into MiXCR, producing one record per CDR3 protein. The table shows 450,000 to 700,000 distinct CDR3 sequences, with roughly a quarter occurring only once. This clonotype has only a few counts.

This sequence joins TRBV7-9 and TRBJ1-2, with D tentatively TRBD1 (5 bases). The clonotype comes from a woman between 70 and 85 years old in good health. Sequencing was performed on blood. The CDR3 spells CASSLGAQGHGYTF. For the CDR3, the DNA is TGTGCCAGCAGCTTAGGGGCCCAGGGACATGGCTACACCTTC.